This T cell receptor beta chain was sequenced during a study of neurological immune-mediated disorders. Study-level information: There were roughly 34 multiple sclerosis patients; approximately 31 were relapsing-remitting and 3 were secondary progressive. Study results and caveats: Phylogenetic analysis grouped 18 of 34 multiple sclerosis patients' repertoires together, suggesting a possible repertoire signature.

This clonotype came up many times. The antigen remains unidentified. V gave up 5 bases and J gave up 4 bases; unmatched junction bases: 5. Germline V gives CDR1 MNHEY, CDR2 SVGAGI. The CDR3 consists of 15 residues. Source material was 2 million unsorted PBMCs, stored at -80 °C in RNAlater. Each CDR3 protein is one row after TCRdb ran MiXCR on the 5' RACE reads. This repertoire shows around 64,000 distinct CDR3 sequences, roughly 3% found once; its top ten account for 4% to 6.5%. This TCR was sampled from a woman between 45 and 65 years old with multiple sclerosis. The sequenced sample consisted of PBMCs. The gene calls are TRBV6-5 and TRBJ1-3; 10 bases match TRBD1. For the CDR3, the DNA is TGTGCCAGCAGTAACGACAGGGGGCGAGGAAACACCATATATTTT. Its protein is CASSNDRGRGNTIYF.